These T cell receptor beta chains were read from a single sample in a study of T cell repertoires in cytomegalovirus infection. One entry per CDR3 protein results from TCRdb running MiXCR on the reads. This table has roughly 630,000 distinct CDR3 sequences, about 24% appearing once. The sample comprised CD8+ T cells from PBMCs. Every receptor here comes from a human donor in good health (CMV status not recorded). Some clones in this sample may be carry-over from other donors' samples. Each CDR3 is given with its conserved first and last residue. The D gene is left open where the match is weak. A clone size is listed for some rows: how often the clone was seen (once, few, many), or a class if it is expanded.

d_call,clone_size,v_call,j_call,cdr3_nt,cdr3_aa
NA,once,TRBV10-3,TRBJ1-2,TGTGCCATCGGGACCCTTCGCTATGGCTACACCTTC,CAIGTLRYGYTF
NA,few,TRBV6-5,TRBJ1-2,TGTGCCAGCAGTTACTCGGCTAACAGGGTGCATGGCTACACCTTC,CASSYSANRVHGYTF
TRBD2,many,TRBV12-3/TRBV12-4,TRBJ2-1,TGTGCCAGCAGTTTCACTAGCGGGGCCCCCAATGAGCAGTTCTTC,CASSFTSGAPNEQFF
NA,NA,TRBV2,TRBJ2-1,TGTGCCAGCAGTGACGGTAGGGCCTCATCCTACAATGAGCAGTTCTTC,CASSDGRASSYNEQFF
NA,few,TRBV10-3,TRBJ1-2,TGTGCCACCCTTGAACCTCCCGGGGGGCAAGCTAACTATGGCTACACCTTC,CATLEPPGGQANYGYTF
NA,NA,TRBV5-6,TRBJ2-1,TGTGCCAGCACGTCAGGGGCCCGCGGGAATGAGCAGTTCTTC,CASTSGARGNEQFF
NA,few,TRBV20-1,TRBJ1-3,TGCAGTGCTAGATCCAAGCGTATTGGAAACACCATATATTTT,CSARSKRIGNTIYF
TRBD2,NA,TRBV7-3,TRBJ2-1,TGTGCCAGCAGCGAATCCCCCACTAGCGGTTACTACAATGAGCAGTTCTTC,CASSESPTSGYYNEQFF
NA,few,TRBV7-9,TRBJ1-2,TGTGCCAGCAGCTTAACACCCGGCGGCTACACCTTC,CASSLTPGGYTF
TRBD1,NA,TRBV28,TRBJ1-5,TGTGCCAGCAGCCTTAGACAGGGGGCGAGACCACAGCATTTT,CASSLRQGARPQHF
NA,many,TRBV7-8,TRBJ2-5,TGTGCCAGCAGCTTAGCCTCCCCAAAAGAGACCCAGTACTTC,CASSLASPKETQYF
NA,many,TRBV7-6,TRBJ1-1,TGTGCCAGCAGCTCCCCCGGGAAAGGCACTGAAGCTTTCTTT,CASSSPGKGTEAFF
TRBD1,many,TRBV7-8,TRBJ2-5,TGTGCCAGCAGCCCGGGACAGGTGAAAAGGGAGACCCAGTACTTC,CASSPGQVKRETQYF
NA,few,TRBV6-2/TRBV6-3,TRBJ2-3,TGTGCCAGCAGTCAAGAACCCCGGGTACAGTATTTT,CASSQEPRVQYF
NA,many,TRBV14,TRBJ2-3,TGTGCCAGCAGCCAAGAAGCCGGGAGCACAGATACGCAGTATTTT,CASSQEAGSTDTQYF
NA,NA,TRBV19,TRBJ1-1,TGTGCCAGTAGTCGGGCAGGGTATGCTTTCTTT,CASSRAGYAFF
NA,NA,TRBV27,TRBJ2-3,TGTGCCAACAGTTCCACCTGGGATACGCAGTATTTT,CANSSTWDTQYF
NA,NA,TRBV7-6,TRBJ2-2,TGTGCCAGCAGCTTTAGCCCCACCGGGGAGCTGTTTTTT,CASSFSPTGELFF
NA,few,TRBV3-1,TRBJ2-5,TGTGCCAGCAGCCAAGACAGGGCTTACCAAGAGACCCAGTACTTC,CASSQDRAYQETQYF
NA,NA,TRBV29-1,TRBJ1-2,TGCAGCGTCGAGACAAGGATCTATGGCTACACCTTC,CSVETRIYGYTF
TRBD1,few,TRBV7-9,TRBJ1-5,TGTGCCAGCAGTAAAACAGGGGGCAACAATCAGCCCCAGCATTTT,CASSKTGGNNQPQHF
NA,NA,TRBV25-1,TRBJ1-5,TGTGCCAGTCACGATGGGGGGCTGGGCAATCAGCCCCAGCATTTT,CASHDGGLGNQPQHF
TRBD1,once,TRBV29-1,TRBJ1-2,TGCAGCGTCATGGACAGGATCTTC,CSVMDRIF
NA,few,TRBV9,TRBJ1-5,TGTGCCTTTGGCCGAATCAATCAGCCCCAGCATTTT,CAFGRINQPQHF
NA,NA,TRBV5-1,TRBJ2-2,TGCGCCAGCAGCTCCGACAGCCCGAACACCGGGGAGCTGTTTTTT,CASSSDSPNTGELFF
NA,NA,TRBV20-1,TRBJ1-1,TGCAGTGCTGGGGTGTTGGACACTGAAGCTTTCTTT,CSAGVLDTEAFF
NA,few,TRBV7-9,TRBJ1-1,TGTGCCAGCAGCTTAGAACTACAGGGCACAGGCGGCACTGAAGCTTTCTTT,CASSLELQGTGGTEAFF
NA,few,TRBV20-1,TRBJ2-2,TGCAGTGCTAGGCTTTTTGGGCTAGCGCCCGGGGAGCTGTTTTTT,CSARLFGLAPGELFF
NA,few,TRBV20-1,TRBJ1-1,TGCAGTGCTAGAGATTGGGCGAAGAACACTGAAGCTTTCTTT,CSARDWAKNTEAFF
NA,NA,TRBV28,TRBJ1-1,TGTGCCAGCAGGTGGTGGGGACTGAACACTGAAGCTTTCTTT,CASRWWGLNTEAFF
NA,NA,TRBV7-9,TRBJ2-4,TGTGCCAGCAGCGCCCCGGACCAGGGGGGTGACATTCAGTACTTC,CASSAPDQGGDIQYF
NA,many,TRBV7-9,TRBJ2-2,TGTGCCAGCAGCTTCCCATCGACAGCCAACACCGGGGAGCTGTTTTTT,CASSFPSTANTGELFF
TRBD2,few,TRBV7-9,TRBJ2-1,TGTGCCAGCAGCTCCCCTAGCGGCCCCGGGGAGTTCTTC,CASSSPSGPGEFF
NA,NA,TRBV6-2/TRBV6-3,TRBJ1-1,TGTGCCAGCAGAGAGGGATTGGACACTGAAGCTTTCTTT,CASREGLDTEAFF
NA,NA,TRBV12-3/TRBV12-4,TRBJ1-3,TGTGCCAGCAGTTTGAAGATCTCTGGAAACACCATATATTTT,CASSLKISGNTIYF
TRBD1,few,TRBV12-3/TRBV12-4,TRBJ1-4,TGTGCCAGCAGCTACTTTAGGACAGGAACAACTAATGAAAAACTGTTTTTT,CASSYFRTGTTNEKLFF
TRBD2,once,TRBV27,TRBJ2-5,TGTGCCAGCGGCCTCTCGTATCCCGGGACTAGCGGGGGGGCGGAGACCCAGTACTTC,CASGLSYPGTSGGAETQYF
NA,NA,TRBV14,TRBJ1-6,TGTGCCAGCAGCCAAAAGGGCTGGCAGGGCGGCTCACCCCTCCACTTT,CASSQKGWQGGSPLHF
NA,many,TRBV12-3/TRBV12-4,TRBJ2-3,TGTGCCAGCAGTTTAATAACGGATACGCAGTATTTT,CASSLITDTQYF
NA,many,TRBV6-1,TRBJ2-7,TGTGCCAGCAGTGGGGGGTACAGGGCCCACGAGCAGTACTTC,CASSGGYRAHEQYF
NA,many,TRBV12-3/TRBV12-4,TRBJ2-5,TGTGCCAGCAGTTCCGGTGGAGACCAAGAGACCCAGTACTTC,CASSSGGDQETQYF
TRBD1,many,TRBV12-3/TRBV12-4,TRBJ1-1,TGTGCCAGCTTAATATACAGGGGACCTGAAGCTTTCTTT,CASLIYRGPEAFF
NA,few,TRBV14,TRBJ1-5,TGTGCCAGCAGCCAACAATACGCGCAGGGGCAACCCAATCAGCCCCAGCATTTT,CASSQQYAQGQPNQPQHF
TRBD1,NA,TRBV24-1,TRBJ1-2,TGTGCCACCAGTGAGACCGGGACAGGCGGCTACACCTTC,CATSETGTGGYTF
NA,few,TRBV20-1,TRBJ2-1,TGCAGTGCTAGAAGTTTAGGTCGGGGGCTGGGTAATGAGCAGTTCTTC,CSARSLGRGLGNEQFF
TRBD2,NA,TRBV27,TRBJ2-4,TGTGCCAGCAGTTTATCGCTAGCGGGGCTAGCCAAAAACATTCAGTACTTC,CASSLSLAGLAKNIQYF
TRBD2,many,TRBV7-8,TRBJ2-2,TGTGCCAGCAGCTGGGCTAGCGGGGGGGAAAACACCGGGGAGCTGTTTTTT,CASSWASGGENTGELFF
TRBD2,NA,TRBV15,TRBJ2-5,TGTGCCACCATGTGGGCTAGCGGTGGTGAGACCCAGTACTTC,CATMWASGGETQYF
NA,many,TRBV7-9,TRBJ2-2,TGTGCCAGCAGCTTAGCCCCCAGACAGAACACCGGGGAGCTGTTTTTT,CASSLAPRQNTGELFF
NA,many,TRBV7-9,TRBJ1-2,TGTGCCAGCAGCTACAGGGAGTTACAGGATGGCTACACCTTC,CASSYRELQDGYTF
NA,NA,TRBV2,TRBJ2-2,TGTGCCAGCAGTTTACTGACAGGCTCGGACACCGGGGAGCTGTTTTTT,CASSLLTGSDTGELFF